The clone carrying this T cell receptor (beta chain) appeared many times. The data were taken from a study of response to subunit inactivated influenza vaccine. TCRdb reprocessed the RT-PCR reads via MiXCR and lists one record per CDR3 protein. Seen here are hundreds of thousands of distinct CDR3 sequences, approximately 7.1% observed once, and the top ten hold 10% to 15%. With 0 bases removed from V and 8 bases from J, the gap between germline ends came to 4 bases. This CDR3 spans 11 amino acids. The receptor comes from a man aged 50-75 years who received an inactivated influenza vaccine. J is TRBJ1-2 and V is TRBV12-3 or TRBV12-4; D is uncertain. The material sequenced was PBMCs from blood, taken about 23 months after vaccination. The CDR3 sequence is CASSLAGGYTF. The CDR3 DNA sequence: TGTGCCAGCAGTTTAGCCGGGGGCTACACCTTC.